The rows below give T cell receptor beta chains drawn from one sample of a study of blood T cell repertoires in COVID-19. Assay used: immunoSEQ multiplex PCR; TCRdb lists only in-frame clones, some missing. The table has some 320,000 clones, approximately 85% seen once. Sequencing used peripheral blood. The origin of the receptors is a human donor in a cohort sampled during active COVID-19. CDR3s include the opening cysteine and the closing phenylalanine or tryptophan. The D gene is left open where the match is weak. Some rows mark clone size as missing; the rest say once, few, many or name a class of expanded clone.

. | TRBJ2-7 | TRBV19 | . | TGTGCCAGTAGTATGACAGTTACATACGAGCAGTACTTC | CASSMTVTYEQYF
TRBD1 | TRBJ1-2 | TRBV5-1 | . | TGCGCCAGCAGCTTTTTAGGGGGCTGGGGCTACACCTTC | CASSFLGGWGYTF
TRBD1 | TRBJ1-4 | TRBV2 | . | TGTGCCAGTTTTCGACAGGGCGATGAAAAACTGTTTTTT | CASFRQGDEKLFF
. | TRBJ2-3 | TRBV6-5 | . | TGTGCCAGCAGCCCCCCGGGGTACACAGATACGCAGTATTTT | CASSPPGYTDTQYF
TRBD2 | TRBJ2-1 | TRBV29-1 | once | TGCAGCGGGCTTACACTAGCGGGGGGCTTAACGAGCTCCTACAATGAGCAGTTCTTC | CSGLTLAGGLTSSYNEQFF
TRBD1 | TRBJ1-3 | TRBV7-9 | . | TGTGCCAGCCCTTCCCCTGGCAGGGGGCAAGGAAACACCATATATTTT | CASPSPGRGQGNTIYF
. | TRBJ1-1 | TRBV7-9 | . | TGTGCCAGCAGCTCGCAAGGGGGTGACACTGAAGCTTTCTTT | CASSSQGGDTEAFF
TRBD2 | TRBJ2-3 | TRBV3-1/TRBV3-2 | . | TGTGCCAGCAGCCAAGATTATTTGGGTGCTAGCGGGGGCATTAATACGCAGTATTTT | CASSQDYLGASGGINTQYF
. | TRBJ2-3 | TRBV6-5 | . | TGTGCCAGCAGTTACCGGTGGGGGACTAGCACAGATACGCAGTATTTT | CASSYRWGTSTDTQYF
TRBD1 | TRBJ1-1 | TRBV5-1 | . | TGCGCCAGCAGCCCCGGGACAGGGAGGACTGAAGCTTTCTTT | CASSPGTGRTEAFF
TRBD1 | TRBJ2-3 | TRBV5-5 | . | TGTGCCAGCAGCCCGGGACAGGGGTCCACAGATACGCAGTATTTT | CASSPGQGSTDTQYF
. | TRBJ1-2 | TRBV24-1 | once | TGTGCCACCAGTGATCCCCGGGGAGGGGACGCATTCTATGGCTACACCTTC | CATSDPRGGDAFYGYTF
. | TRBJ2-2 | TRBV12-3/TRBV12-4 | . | TGTGCCAGCAGCCGAAAGGGGGCCGGGGAGCTGTTTTTT | CASSRKGAGELFF
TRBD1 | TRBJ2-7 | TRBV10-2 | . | TGCGCCAGCGGGGGAGCGACAGGGACCTACGAGCAGTACTTC | CASGGATGTYEQYF
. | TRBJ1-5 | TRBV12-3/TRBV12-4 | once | TGTGCCAGCAGCCGGGATAGCAATCAGCCCCAGCATTTT | CASSRDSNQPQHF
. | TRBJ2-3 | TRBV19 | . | TGTGCCAGTAGTATAGTCTTGGGAGCTTATGCCCGAGATACGCAGTATTTT | CASSIVLGAYARDTQYF
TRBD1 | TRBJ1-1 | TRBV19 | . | TGTGCCAGCTCCGGGACAGGTAATGAAGCTTTCTTT | CASSGTGNEAFF
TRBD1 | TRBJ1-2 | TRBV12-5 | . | TGTGCTAGTGGTTTTAGGACAGGGTATTCCACCTTC | CASGFRTGYSTF
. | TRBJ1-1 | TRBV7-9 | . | TGTGCCAGCAACCTCCGGGGGAGTAGCACTGAAGCTTTCTTT | CASNLRGSSTEAFF
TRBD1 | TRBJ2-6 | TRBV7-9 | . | TGTGCCAGCAGCTTACGACCGGGACAGGTTCGCTCTGGGGCCAACGTCCTGACTTTC | CASSLRPGQVRSGANVLTF
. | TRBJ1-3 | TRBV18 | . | TGTGCCAGCTCACCGAGACCCCGGGGAAATCGAAACACCATATATTTT | CASSPRPRGNRNTIYF
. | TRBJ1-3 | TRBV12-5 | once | TGTGCTAGTGGTTTGGTATCGAACACCATATATTTT | CASGLVSNTIYF
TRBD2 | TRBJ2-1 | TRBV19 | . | TGTGCCAGTAGAAACACACTAGCGGGGGGGCCTTATGAGCAGTTCTTC | CASRNTLAGGPYEQFF
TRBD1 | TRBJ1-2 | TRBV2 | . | TGTGCCAGCGGCTCAACAGGGGATTACTATGGCTACACCTTC | CASGSTGDYYGYTF
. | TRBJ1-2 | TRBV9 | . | TGTGCCAGCAGCGTAGAGGTAGCCGCTAACTATGGCTACACCTTC | CASSVEVAANYGYTF
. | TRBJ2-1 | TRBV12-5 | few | TGTGCTAGTGGTTTGGGGACAGACTACTACAATGAGCAGTTCTTC | CASGLGTDYYNEQFF
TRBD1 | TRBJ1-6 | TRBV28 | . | TGTGCCAGCAGTTTAGCCCGGACAGGGATGGCGAATTCACCCCTCCACTTT | CASSLARTGMANSPLHF